Shown below are 5 T cell receptor beta chains from a single sample sequenced in a study of long-term antiretroviral therapy in people with HIV. Survey-level resolution applied to immunoSEQ assay v3.0. The method was immunoSEQ multiplex PCR; TCRdb's version includes in-frame clones alone and lacks a portion of them. The sample lists around 9,000 clones, around 77% occurring once. This material consisted of unsorted PBMCs, taken 0.4 years before starting antiretroviral therapy. Receptor source: a man aged 25 to 40 with HIV.

This clone occurred a few times. The J gene is TRBJ1-5, the V gene TRBV11-2; no reliable D call. Trimming took 0 bases from V and 0 from J, leaving 3 bases between them. CDR3 size: 14 residues. Germline CDR1 SGHAT, CDR2 FQNNGV. CDR3 DNA: TGTGCCAGCAGCTTAGACGATAGCAATCAGCCCCAGCATTTT. It yields the protein CASSLDDSNQPQHF.

J is TRBJ1-2 and V is TRBV28; D unresolved. The germline V gene encodes CDR1 MDHEN and CDR2 SYDVKM. The CDR3 has 14 amino acids. V was cut by 10 bases and J by 1 base, with 16 bases left in between. The CDR3 DNA follows: TGTGCCACCAAAGACCGGGAACTTAACTATGGCTACACCTTC. Its translation is CATKDRELNYGYTF.

This clone has a handful of counts. This chain links TRBV2 with TRBJ2-7; 9 nucleotides match TRBD1. CDR3 length: 16 residues. Germline lookup yields CDR1 SNHLY and CDR2 FYNNEI. J was trimmed by 2 bases and V by 5 bases; bases with no gene match: 10. In nucleotides, the CDR3 is TGTGCCAGCAGTCGGGACAGGGAAATTATAGCCTACGAGCAGTACTTC. Residues: CASSRDREIIAYEQYF.

V is TRBV7-6 and J is TRBJ2-1, with D possibly called TRBD1 or TRBD2 (6 bases each). Trimming cost V 1 base and J 5 bases, with 12 bases left between them. CDR1 is SGHVS and CDR2 is FNYEAQ in the germline V gene. The CDR3 runs 15 residues. CDR3 protein: CASSLVGGHNNEQFF. CDR3 DNA sequence: TGTGCCAGCAGCTTAGTAGGGGGGCACAACAATGAGCAGTTCTTC. The whole variable domain, remainder taken from reference TRBV7-6 and TRBJ2-1, is GAGVSQSPRYKVTKRGQDVALRCDPISGHVSLYWYRQALGQGPEFLTYFNYEAQQDKSGLPNDRFSAERPEGSISTLTIQRTEQRDSAMYRCASSLVGGHNNEQFFGPGTRLTVL.

This clone was seen more than once but under ten times. The genes are TRBV7-2 and TRBJ1-2; D is perhaps TRBD1 (5 bases). CDR1 SGHTA and CDR2 FQGNSA come from the germline V gene. V was pared by 1 base and J by 4 bases, with 10 bases between. This CDR3 is built from 14 residues. This CDR3 reads CASSLGGSGYGYTF. As DNA, the CDR3 is TGTGCCAGCAGCTTAGGGGGCTCTGGCTATGGCTACACCTTC.